Listed below are T cell receptor beta chains from one sample, sequenced in a study of CD8+ T cells in alopecia areata. Clones were sequenced by immunoSEQ multiplex PCR, and TCRdb holds only the in-frame ones, with some missing. The sample holds 200,000 to 250,000 clones, 50% to 70% seen once. The material was CD4+ T cells sorted from blood, obtained at week 0. Source of these receptors: a human donor with alopecia areata. Each CDR3 is given with its conserved first and last residue. Fields, in order: clone size, J gene, V gene, D gene, CDR3 DNA, CDR3 protein. The D gene is left open where the match is weak. Clone size is shown for a subset of rows, as once, few, many or a class of expanded clone.

>NA|TRBJ1-4|TRBV15|TRBD1
TGTGCCACCAGCAAGCACCCAGGGGGCGAAAAACTGTTTTTT
CATSKHPGGEKLFF
>NA|TRBJ2-3|TRBV29-1|NA
TGCAGCGTTGAAACAAAATTAACAGATACGCAGTATTTT
CSVETKLTDTQYF
>NA|TRBJ1-1|TRBV15|NA
TGTGCCACCAGCAGAGATAGAAGGGGCCGATCCCCCGGGGCTGAAGCTTTCTTT
CATSRDRRGRSPGAEAFF
>NA|TRBJ2-1|TRBV7-9|NA
TGTGCCAGCAGCTTAGGAGAAATTTCTTGGTATGAGCAGTTCTTC
CASSLGEISWYEQFF
>NA|TRBJ2-2|TRBV5-1|NA
TGCGCCAGCAGGAACATGACGAACACCGGGGAGCTGTTTTTT
CASRNMTNTGELFF
>few|TRBJ1-2|TRBV7-8|NA
TGTGCCAGCAGCTTAGCGCCGGGGAGATACTATGGCTACACCTTC
CASSLAPGRYYGYTF
>NA|TRBJ2-1|TRBV9|NA
TGTGCCAGCAGCGTAGGCACAGGGAGATCCTACAATGAGCAGTTCTTC
CASSVGTGRSYNEQFF
>NA|TRBJ2-7|TRBV11-2|TRBD1
TGTGCCAGCAGCCTGGGCCAGGGGGCGGAAGAGCAGTACTTC
CASSLGQGAEEQYF
>NA|TRBJ2-7|TRBV6-5|TRBD1
TGTGCCAGCAGTTACTCGGGACAGGGAGATTACCAGCAGTACTTC
CASSYSGQGDYQQYF
>once|TRBJ2-2|TRBV5-4|NA
TGTGCCAGCAGCTTGAACACGAACAGGGAGCTGTTTTTT
CASSLNTNRELFF
>once|TRBJ1-3|TRBV5-1|NA
TGCGCCAGCAGCCCCCTAGGAGTCGGCTCTGGAAACACCATATATTTT
CASSPLGVGSGNTIYF
>NA|TRBJ2-7|TRBV7-9|NA
TGTGCCAGCAGCTTAGCGTTAGGAAGTAACGAGCAGTACTTC
CASSLALGSNEQYF
>NA|TRBJ2-3|TRBV7-8|NA
TGTGCCAGCAGCCCTCACACAGGGTCTAGCACAGATACGCAGTATTTT
CASSPHTGSSTDTQYF
>NA|TRBJ2-5|TRBV29-1|NA
TGCAGCGTTCGCAGGACGTACCAAGAGACCCAGTACTTC
CSVRRTYQETQYF
>few|TRBJ2-7|TRBV7-8|NA
TGTGCCAGCAGCTTAGTCCTGGCAGAGCAGTACTTC
CASSLVLAEQYF
>once|TRBJ2-7|TRBV15|TRBD1
TGTGCCACCAGTCCTTCCCGGGGACAGGGGGCCTACGAGCAGTACTTC
CATSPSRGQGAYEQYF
>few|TRBJ2-5|TRBV7-9|NA
TGTGCCAGCAGCTTAGCGGTCCGGGATCAAGCCCAGTACTTC
CASSLAVRDQAQYF
>NA|TRBJ2-1|TRBV29-1|TRBD1
TGCAGCGTCGGACAGGGGGCTGCGGAGCAGTTCTTC
CSVGQGAAEQFF
>few|TRBJ1-5|TRBV28|NA
TGTGCCAGCAGTTTAAGGCGGCCAACCGATCAGCCCCAGCATTTT
CASSLRRPTDQPQHF
>NA|TRBJ2-3|TRBV27|TRBD2
TGTGCCAGCAGTTTAAGCGGAGGGACTAGCGGGAGGCTCACAGATACGCAGTATTTT
CASSLSGGTSGRLTDTQYF
>few|TRBJ1-5|TRBV7-9|NA
TGTGCCAGCAGCTTTGGGCCAGGGGTCAATCAGCCCCAGCATTTT
CASSFGPGVNQPQHF
>NA|TRBJ1-1|TRBV19|NA
TGTGCCAGTAGTGGGGTGATGCGCACTGAAGCTTTCTTT
CASSGVMRTEAFF
>NA|TRBJ1-2|TRBV6-5|NA
TGTGCCAGTGCCCCAGGGCAAGCTAACTATGGCTACACCTTC
CASAPGQANYGYTF
>NA|TRBJ1-1|TRBV7-8|NA
TGTGCCAGCAGCTTAGCGGTAGAGAACACTGAAGCTTTCTTT
CASSLAVENTEAFF
>NA|TRBJ2-7|TRBV6-6|TRBD2
TGTGCCAGCAGTCCCCAACTAGCGGGGCCGTCCTACGAGCAGTACTTC
CASSPQLAGPSYEQYF
>few|TRBJ2-7|TRBV11-2|NA
TGTGCCAGCAGCCTAACGAGAGGGATAGGAGGTGAGCAGTACTTC
CASSLTRGIGGEQYF
>NA|TRBJ2-1|TRBV7-8|TRBD2
TGTGCCAGCAGCTTAGCGCACGGGACTAGCGGGAGTTCCTACAATGAGCAGTTCTTC
CASSLAHGTSGSSYNEQFF
>NA|TRBJ2-7|TRBV19|TRBD2
TGTGCCAGTAGTATACCGGGACTAGCCTCCTACGAGCAGTACTTC
CASSIPGLASYEQYF
>once|TRBJ2-7|TRBV2|NA
TGTGCCAGCCCGGGGGCCTACGAGCAGTACTTC
CASPGAYEQYF
>NA|TRBJ2-5|TRBV29-1|NA
TGCACCTACTACGGGGGAGAGACCCAGTACTTC
CTYYGGETQYF
>NA|TRBJ1-3|TRBV5-1|NA
TGCGCCAGCAGGCCTGGAAGCTACTCTGGAAACACCATATATTTT
CASRPGSYSGNTIYF
>NA|TRBJ2-7|TRBV29-1|NA
TGCAGCGTTGCTAGGGGAAATGTGAACGAGCAGTACTTC
CSVARGNVNEQYF
>few|TRBJ2-7|TRBV29-1|TRBD2
TGCAGCGTTGGGACTAGCGGGAGCTACGAGCAGTACTTC
CSVGTSGSYEQYF
>NA|TRBJ1-1|TRBV30|NA
TGTGCCTGGAGAGCAGGTACGAACACTGAAGCTTTCTTT
CAWRAGTNTEAFF
>NA|TRBJ2-7|TRBV6-6|TRBD1
TGTGCCAGCAGAAGGGACAGGGGATCGGGGGAGCAGTACTTC
CASRRDRGSGEQYF
>NA|TRBJ2-1|TRBV6-5|NA
TGTGCCAGCAGTACCCCAGCGGGCCACAATGAGCAGTTCTTC
CASSTPAGHNEQFF
>NA|TRBJ1-4|TRBV29-1|NA
TGCAGCATAGCCGGGGGGACTAATGAAAAACTGTTTTTT
CSIAGGTNEKLFF
>NA|TRBJ2-7|TRBV29-1|TRBD1
TGCAGCGTATGGACAGGGATCGACGAGCAGTACTTC
CSVWTGIDEQYF
>NA|TRBJ2-7|TRBV4-1|NA
TGCGCCAGCAGCCATCTTACGGGACTTCTCCACTCCTACGAGCAGTACTTC
CASSHLTGLLHSYEQYF
>NA|TRBJ1-5|TRBV7-8|TRBD1
TGTGCCAGCAGCGCTACCGGTGGGACGACAGGGATTTATCAGCCCCAGCATTTT
CASSATGGTTGIYQPQHF
>few|TRBJ2-1|TRBV5-6|NA
TGTGCCAGCAGCTGGGCAGGACTAAAGGAGCAGTTCTTC
CASSWAGLKEQFF
>NA|TRBJ1-4|TRBV5-1|NA
TGCGCCAGCAGCTTGCGGAACAAGTGGGGGCGTGCAACTAATGAAAAACTGTTTTTT
CASSLRNKWGRATNEKLFF
>NA|TRBJ2-5|TRBV30|TRBD2
TGTGCCTGGAGTGTGGGGCTAGCGGGATCCAAACAAGAGACCCAGTACTTC
CAWSVGLAGSKQETQYF
>NA|TRBJ2-7|TRBV11-2|NA
TGTGCCAGCAGCTCCCTAGTGGGCGCCTACGAGCAGTACTTC
CASSSLVGAYEQYF
>NA|TRBJ1-1|TRBV6-5|NA
TGTGCCAGCAGTAATCCCAACACTGAAGCTTTCTTT
CASSNPNTEAFF
>NA|TRBJ2-1|TRBV11-2|TRBD1
TGTGCCAGCAGCCTCGGGACAGGGCCCTTGGAGCAGTTCTTC
CASSLGTGPLEQFF
>NA|TRBJ1-1|TRBV29-1|NA
TGCAGCGTTGAACCGGATAGGAACACTGAAGCTTTCTTT
CSVEPDRNTEAFF
>NA|TRBJ1-5|TRBV5-1|NA
TGCGCCAGCAGCTTCGACAGCAATCAGCCCCAGCATTTT
CASSFDSNQPQHF